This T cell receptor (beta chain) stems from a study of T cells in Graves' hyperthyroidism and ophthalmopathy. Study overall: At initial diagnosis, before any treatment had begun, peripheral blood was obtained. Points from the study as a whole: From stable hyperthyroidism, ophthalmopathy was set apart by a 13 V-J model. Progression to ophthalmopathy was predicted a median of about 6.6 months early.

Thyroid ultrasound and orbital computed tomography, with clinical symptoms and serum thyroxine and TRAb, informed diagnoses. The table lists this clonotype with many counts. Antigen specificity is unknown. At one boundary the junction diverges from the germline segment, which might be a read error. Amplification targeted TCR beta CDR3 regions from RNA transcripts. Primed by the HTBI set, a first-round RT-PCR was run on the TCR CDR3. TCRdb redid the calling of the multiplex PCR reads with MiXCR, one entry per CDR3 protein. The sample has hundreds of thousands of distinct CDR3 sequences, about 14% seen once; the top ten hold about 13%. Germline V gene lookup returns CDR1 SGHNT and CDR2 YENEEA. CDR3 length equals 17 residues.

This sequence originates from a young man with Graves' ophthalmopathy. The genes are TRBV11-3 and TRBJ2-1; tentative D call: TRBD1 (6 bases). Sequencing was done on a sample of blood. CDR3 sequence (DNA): TGTGGCAGCAGCTTAGAGGGTATGGGGGCGTCAAAAAATGAGCAGTTCTTC. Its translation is CGSSLEGMGASKNEQFF.